Shown below are 15 T cell receptor beta chains from a single sample sequenced in a study of spatial heterogeneity in lung cancer. TCRdb independently ran MiXCR on the 5' RACE reads; one entry per CDR3 protein. The data contain about 21,000 distinct CDR3 sequences, 4.6% of them singletons. The time point is: sample taken at primary tumor resection. The material sequenced was PBMCs, taken at surgery. These receptors were collected from a male donor with early-stage non-small cell lung cancer.

Many counts were recorded for this clonotype. The chain is built from TRBV7-9 and TRBJ1-1; D may be TRBD1 (5 bases). Germline lookup yields CDR1 SEHNR and CDR2 FQNEAQ (reference sequence). The CDR3 sequence is 13 residues long. V dropped 5 bases and J dropped 1 base, with 8 bases sitting between them. This chain's CDR3 is CASSRGGNTEAFF. Here the CDR3 DNA reads TGTGCCAGCAGCCGTGGGGGGAACACTGAAGCTTTCTTT.

Many counts were recorded for this clonotype. The chain carries TRBV12-3 or TRBV12-4 and TRBJ2-7; 7 nucleotides agree with TRBD1. Trimming at V came to 5 bases and at J to 3 bases, leaving 4 bases not matched to a gene. The CDR3 covers 13 residues. The CDR3 here is CASSRNRGYEQYF. The CDR3 coding sequence is TGTGCCAGCAGTCGCAACAGGGGCTACGAGCAGTACTTC.

This chain joins TRBV28 and TRBJ1-2; the D gene is possibly TRBD1 (5 bases). The germline V gene encodes CDR1 MDHEN and CDR2 SYDVKM. The CDR3 loop spans 15 amino acids. Trimming removed 6 bases at V and 0 bases at J, with 14 bases between. This CDR3 is CASRGRGLTNYGYTF. The CDR3 nucleotides read TGTGCCAGCAGGGGCCGGGGCTTAACTAACTATGGCTACACCTTC.

This clonotype occurred many times. The chain couples TRBV5-6 to TRBJ2-5; D not resolved. The V end was cut by 0 bases, the J end by 3 bases, with 12 bases between. CDR1 and CDR2 from the germline V gene are SGHDT and YYEEEE. The CDR3 sequence is 15 residues long. Here the CDR3 DNA reads TGTGCCAGCAGCTTGGAGGGTGGGCACAAAGAGACCCAGTACTTC. As protein: CASSLEGGHKETQYF. The full variable domain, in which reference TRBV5-6 and TRBJ2-5 provide the parts outside the CDR3, is DAGVTQSPTHLIKTRGQQVTLRCSPKSGHDTVSWYQQALGQGPQFIFQYYEEEERQRGNFPDRFSGHQFPNYSSELNVNALLLGDSALYLCASSLEGGHKETQYFGPGTRLLVL.

Ten or more counts support this clonotype. The chain joins TRBV12-3 or TRBV12-4 to TRBJ2-7; TRBD2 might be the D (5 bases). Trimming took off 6 bases at V and 3 bases at J, with 9 bases between the two ends. CDR3 length: 12 residues. CDR3 bases: TGTGCCAGCAGCCGGGGATTCTACGAGCAGTACTTC. As protein: CASSRGFYEQYF.

In this sample, this clonotype is medium-sized. The gene calls are TRBV7-9 and TRBJ2-1, with D maybe TRBD2 (6 bases). Germline loops: CDR1 SEHNR, CDR2 FQNEAQ (reference sequence). This CDR3 is built from 12 residues. Trimming took 4 bases from V and 8 from J, leaving 9 bases between them. CDR3 nucleotides: TGTGCCAGCAGCTACGGCGGGGATGAGCAGTTCTTC. Translation gives CASSYGGDEQFF. Combining the CDR3 with reference TRBV7-9 and TRBJ2-1 gives the whole variable domain DTGVSQNPRHKITKRGQNVTFRCDPISEHNRLYWYRQTLGQGPEFLTYFQNEAQLEKSRLLSDRFSAERPKGSFSTLEIQRTEQGDSAMYLCASSYGGDEQFFGPGTRLTVL.

There are many counts of this clonotype. The J gene is TRBJ2-7, the V gene TRBV5-1; D might be TRBD1 (5 bases). Deletions cut 0 bases from V and 2 bases from J, with 12 bases between. Per the germline V gene, CDR1 is SGHRS and CDR2 is YFSETQ. The CDR3 totals 15 residues. This CDR3 is CASSLAAGKAYEQYF. CDR3 coding DNA: TGCGCCAGCAGCTTGGCCGCAGGGAAGGCCTACGAGCAGTACTTC. Complete variable domain (other parts from reference TRBV5-1 and TRBJ2-7): KAGVTQTPRYLIKTRGQQVTLSCSPISGHRSVSWYQQTPGQGLQFLFEYFSETQRNKGNFPGRFSGRQFSNSRSEMNVSTLELGDSALYLCASSLAAGKAYEQYFGPGTRLTVT.

The rearrangement links TRBV5-4 to TRBJ1-6, with 9 bases identical to TRBD1. This CDR3 comprises 15 residues. Germline V gives CDR1 SGHNT, CDR2 YYREEE (reference sequence). V dropped 4 bases and J dropped 7; count of bases not matched to a gene: 6. As DNA, the CDR3 is TGTGCCAGCAGCATAGGGACAGGGAAGAATTCACCCCTCCACTTT. It translates to CASSIGTGKNSPLHF.

This clonotype has ten or more counts. The chain has TRBV20-1 and TRBJ1-1; TRBD1 aligns across 8 bases. The V gene's germline CDR1 is DFQATT and CDR2 SNEGSKA (reference sequence). The length of the CDR3 is 11 residues. The CDR3 DNA is TGCAGCAAAGACAGGGGAACTGAAGCTTTCTTT. Translated, it gives CSKDRGTEAFF.

This clonotype was counted at least ten times. V usage is TRBV29-1 and J usage is TRBJ1-1, with D unresolved. From germline, CDR1 is SQVTM and CDR2 ANQGSEA. The CDR3 runs to 14 residues. V lost 4 bases and J 3 bases, leaving 15 bases between the germline ends. The CDR3 reads CSVVGRITDTEAFF. The CDR3 DNA follows: TGCAGCGTTGTAGGGAGGATTACGGACACTGAAGCTTTCTTT.

This clonotype was counted a few times. This sequence joins TRBV20-1 and TRBJ2-7; 9 nucleotides match TRBD1. V shed 5 bases and J 3 bases; nucleotides not matched to a gene: 5. Germline lookup yields CDR1 DFQATT and CDR2 SNEGSKA (reference sequence). CDR3 length: 13 residues. In DNA form, the CDR3 reads TGCAGTGCTGAACCGGGACAGGGCTACGAGCAGTACTTC. It specifies CSAEPGQGYEQYF.

This clonotype was found many times. The genes are TRBV29-1 and TRBJ1-2, with TRBD1 matching 7 bases. V lost 6 bases to trimming and J lost 7 bases; unmatched junction nucleotides: 8. CDR1 SQVTM and CDR2 ANQGSEA come from the germline V gene. The CDR3 sequence is 12 residues long. The CDR3 coding sequence is TGCAGCGTCCAGACAGGGTCTCGTGGCTACACCTTC. Translating gives CSVQTGSRGYTF.

This clonotype is labeled as medium-sized. The chain employs TRBV3-1 and TRBJ2-7; a weak D match, TRBD2 (5 bases). This CDR3 is 12 amino acids long. Trimming removed 4 bases from V and 5 bases from J, with 9 bases in between. CDR1 LGHDT and CDR2 YNNKEL come from the germline V gene (reference sequence). CDR3 sequence reads: CASSRQRHEQYF. In DNA, the CDR3 is TGTGCCAGCAGCCGGCAGCGGCACGAGCAGTACTTC.

This clonotype was counted between two and nine times. This chain's CDR3 is CASSSLMMEKTTAIYNEQFF. In DNA, the CDR3 is TGTGCCAGCAGCAGCTTAATGATGGAGAAAACTACCGCAATCTACAATGAGCAGTTCTTC. The chain combines TRBV21-1 with TRBJ2-1. TRBV21-1 is labeled a pseudogene. The CDR3 spans 20 residues.

This clonotype was detected a few times. The chain couples TRBV11-1 to TRBJ2-4, with 8 bases fitting TRBD1. The length of the CDR3 is 18 residues. Unmatched junction bases numbered 10, after V lost 3 bases and J lost 0 bases. The V gene's germline CDR1 is SGHAT and CDR2 FQDESV (reference sequence). The CDR3 coding sequence is TGTGCCAGCAGCTTTCATATCAGGGGGCGTCTAGCCAAAAACATTCAGTACTTC. Encoded protein: CASSFHIRGRLAKNIQYF.